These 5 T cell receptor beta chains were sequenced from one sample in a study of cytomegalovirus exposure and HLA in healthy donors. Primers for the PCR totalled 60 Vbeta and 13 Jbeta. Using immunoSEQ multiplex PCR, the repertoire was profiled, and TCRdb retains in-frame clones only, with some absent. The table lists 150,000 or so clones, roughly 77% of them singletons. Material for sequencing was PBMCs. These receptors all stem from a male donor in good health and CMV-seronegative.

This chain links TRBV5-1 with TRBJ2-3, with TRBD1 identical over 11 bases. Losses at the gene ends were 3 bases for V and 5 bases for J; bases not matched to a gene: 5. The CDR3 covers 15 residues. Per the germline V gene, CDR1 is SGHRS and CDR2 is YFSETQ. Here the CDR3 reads CASSYWTGGKDTQYF. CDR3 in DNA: TGCGCCAGCAGCTATTGGACAGGGGGCAAAGATACGCAGTATTTT.

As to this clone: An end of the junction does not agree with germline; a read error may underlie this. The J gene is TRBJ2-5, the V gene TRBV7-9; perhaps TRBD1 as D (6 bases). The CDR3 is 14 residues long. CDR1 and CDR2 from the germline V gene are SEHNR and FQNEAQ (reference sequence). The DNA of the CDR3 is TGTGCTAGCAAACCCCCAGGGGTCCAAGAGACCCAGTACTTC. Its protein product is CASKPPGVQETQYF.

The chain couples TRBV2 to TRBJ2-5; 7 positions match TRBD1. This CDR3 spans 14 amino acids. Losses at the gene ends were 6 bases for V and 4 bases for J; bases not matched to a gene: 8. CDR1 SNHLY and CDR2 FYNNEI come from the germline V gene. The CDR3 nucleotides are TGTGCCAGCAGAGACGACAGGGTGACAGAGACCCAGTACTTC. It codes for CASRDDRVTETQYF.

The CDR3 region has the DNA TGTGCCAGCAGCCTGGGGACAGGAACTACCCTGGGGGATACGCAGTATTTT. It specifies CASSLGTGTTLGDTQYF. The genes are TRBV5-8 and TRBJ2-3, with 8 positions matching TRBD1. The CDR3 runs to 17 residues. CDR1 and CDR2 (germline): SGHTS, YDEGEE. Losses at the gene ends were 4 bases for V and 6 bases for J; bases not matched to a gene: 16.

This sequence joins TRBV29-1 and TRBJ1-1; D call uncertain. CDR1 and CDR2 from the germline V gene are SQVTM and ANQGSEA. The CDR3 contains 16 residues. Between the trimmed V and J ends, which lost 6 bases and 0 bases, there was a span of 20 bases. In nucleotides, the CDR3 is TGCAGCGTCAGGAGGACCGCCCGCGTCGTGAACACTGAAGCTTTCTTT. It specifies CSVRRTARVVNTEAFF.